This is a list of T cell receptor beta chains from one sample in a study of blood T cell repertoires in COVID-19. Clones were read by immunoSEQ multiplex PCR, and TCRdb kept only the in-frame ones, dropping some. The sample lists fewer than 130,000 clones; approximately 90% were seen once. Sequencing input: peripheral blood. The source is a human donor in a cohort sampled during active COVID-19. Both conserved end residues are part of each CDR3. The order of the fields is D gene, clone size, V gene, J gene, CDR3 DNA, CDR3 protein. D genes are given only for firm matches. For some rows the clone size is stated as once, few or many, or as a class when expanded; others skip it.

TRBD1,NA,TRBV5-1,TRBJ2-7,TGCGCCAGCAGCCGGACAGGGAGCCCCTACGAGCAGTACTTC,CASSRTGSPYEQYF
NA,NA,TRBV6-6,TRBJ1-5,TGTGCCAGCAGTGCGGGACTCCTTAGGCCCCAGCATTTT,CASSAGLLRPQHF
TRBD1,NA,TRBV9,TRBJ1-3,TGTGCCAGCAGCGTAGAAGTCCAGGGGGCTTCTGGAAACACCATATATTTT,CASSVEVQGASGNTIYF
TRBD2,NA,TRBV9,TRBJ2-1,TGTGCCAGCAGCCGTAAGGCTAGCGGGTGGAATGAGCAGTTCTTC,CASSRKASGWNEQFF
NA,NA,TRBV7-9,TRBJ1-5,TGTGCCAGCAGCTTAGATCTTCAGCCCCAGCATTTT,CASSLDLQPQHF
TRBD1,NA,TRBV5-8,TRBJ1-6,TGTGCCAGCAGCGCCCCCGGGACAGACATCTATAATTCACCCCTCCACTTT,CASSAPGTDIYNSPLHF
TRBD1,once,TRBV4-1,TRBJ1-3,TGCGCCAGCAGCCAACCCGGGACAGGCGGACCTGGAAACACCATATATTTT,CASSQPGTGGPGNTIYF
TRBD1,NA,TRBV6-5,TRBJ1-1,TGTGCCAGCACCCGGGACAGGGGGCGGACTGAAGCTTTCTTT,CASTRDRGRTEAFF
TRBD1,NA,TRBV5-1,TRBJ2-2,TGCGCCAGCAGCTCAGGACAGGGGGACACCGGGGAGCTGTTTTTT,CASSSGQGDTGELFF
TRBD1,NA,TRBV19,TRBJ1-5,TGTGCCAGTAGTGCGCGACAGGGGGAAAATCAGCCCCAGCATTTT,CASSARQGENQPQHF
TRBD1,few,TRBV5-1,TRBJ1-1,TGCGCCAGCAGCGACGGGGACAGAGGGAACACTGAAGCTTTCTTT,CASSDGDRGNTEAFF
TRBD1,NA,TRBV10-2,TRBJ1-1,TGCGCCAGCAGTTGGACGCGAGGGGGCTTGAACACTGAAGCTTTCTTT,CASSWTRGGLNTEAFF
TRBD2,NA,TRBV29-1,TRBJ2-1,TGCAGCGTTGCCTCCGGGACTAGCTCCTACAATGAGCAGTTCTTC,CSVASGTSSYNEQFF
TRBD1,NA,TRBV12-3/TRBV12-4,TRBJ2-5,TGTGCCAGCAGTTCGACAGGGCCTGAGACCCAGTACTTC,CASSSTGPETQYF
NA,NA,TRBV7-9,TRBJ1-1,TGTGCCAGCACCTACAGGGTCGGTACTGAAGCTTTCTTT,CASTYRVGTEAFF
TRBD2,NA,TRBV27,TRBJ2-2,TGTGCCAGCAGTAAAGGGACTAGCGTGAACACCGGGGAGCTGTTTTTT,CASSKGTSVNTGELFF
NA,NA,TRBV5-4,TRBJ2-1,TGTGCCAGCAGCGACCGGCGGGTCATAAACAATGAGCAGTTCTTC,CASSDRRVINNEQFF
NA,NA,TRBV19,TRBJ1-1,TGTGCCAGTAGTTCGCAGAGGGTGCGGGACACTGAAGCTTTCTTT,CASSSQRVRDTEAFF
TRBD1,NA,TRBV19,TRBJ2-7,TGTGCCAGTAGTTTCGGGACAGGTACCTACGAGCAGTACTTC,CASSFGTGTYEQYF
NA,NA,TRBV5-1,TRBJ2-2,TGCGCCAGCAGCTTACAGGCGAACACCGGGGAGCTGTTTTTT,CASSLQANTGELFF
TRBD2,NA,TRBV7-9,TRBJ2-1,TGTGCCAGCAGCTCACTAACTAGCGGGGGAAGGGTTGAGCAGTTCTTC,CASSSLTSGGRVEQFF
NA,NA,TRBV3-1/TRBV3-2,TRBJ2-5,TGTGCCAGCAGCCAAGGGGTGACAGTACAAGAGACCCAGTACTTC,CASSQGVTVQETQYF
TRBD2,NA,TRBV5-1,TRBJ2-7,TGCGCCAGCAGCCGAACCTCACTAGCGGGTACCTCCTACGAGCAGTACTTC,CASSRTSLAGTSYEQYF
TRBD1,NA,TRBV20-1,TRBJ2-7,TGCAGTGCACCGGGACAGGCCGAGCAGTACTTC,CSAPGQAEQYF
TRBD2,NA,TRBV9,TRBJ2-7,TGTGCCAGCAGCGCGAGGGGGACTAGTCACGAGCAGTACTTC,CASSARGTSHEQYF
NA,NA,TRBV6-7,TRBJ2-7,TGTGCCAGCAGTTACTCCATTGACACCGCCTACGAGCAGTACTTC,CASSYSIDTAYEQYF
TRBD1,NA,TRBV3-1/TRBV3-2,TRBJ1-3,TGTGCCAGCAGCCAAGGGCCCGGGACAGGTAGCTCTGGAAACACCATATATTTT,CASSQGPGTGSSGNTIYF
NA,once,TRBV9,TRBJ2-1,TGTGCCAGCAGCGCTGACCGGTTGCGGGTACCACCCTATGACAATGAGCAGTTCTTC,CASSADRLRVPPYDNEQFF
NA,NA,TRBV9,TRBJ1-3,TGTGCCAGCAGCCCCCGCTCGGGGACTGGAAACACCATATATTTT,CASSPRSGTGNTIYF
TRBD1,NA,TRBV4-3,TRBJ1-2,TGCGCCAGCAGCCAAGAGGGGGACAGGGGCTATGGCTACACCTTC,CASSQEGDRGYGYTF
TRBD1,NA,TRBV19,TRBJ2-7,TGTGCCAGTAGTCCGCGGACAGGGCAGACCTCCTACGAGCAGTACTTC,CASSPRTGQTSYEQYF
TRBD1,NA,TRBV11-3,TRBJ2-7,TGTGCCAGCAGCCAAAGGACAGGGCCCTACGAGCAGTACTTC,CASSQRTGPYEQYF
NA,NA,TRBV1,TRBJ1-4,TGCACCAGGACAGGGAACAATGAAAAACTGTTTTTT,CTRTGNNEKLFF
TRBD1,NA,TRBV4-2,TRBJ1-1,TGTGCCAGCAGCCAAGATATCAGAACAGGGGGCAGGACTGAAGCTTTCTTT,CASSQDIRTGGRTEAFF
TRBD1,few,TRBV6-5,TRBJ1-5,TGTGCCAGCAGACTCGGACAGGGCAGGAATCAGCCCCAGCATTTT,CASRLGQGRNQPQHF
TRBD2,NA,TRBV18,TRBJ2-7,TGTGCCAGCTCACCCGGACTAGCGGGGGTGGCCTACGAGCAGTACTTC,CASSPGLAGVAYEQYF
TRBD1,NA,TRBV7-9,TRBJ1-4,TGTGCCAGCAGCTTCGGACAGGGGGCCACTAATGAAAAACTGTTTTTT,CASSFGQGATNEKLFF
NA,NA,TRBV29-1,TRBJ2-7,TGCAGCGTTCCCCTTGGGGCAGGCAAAGGGCAGTACTTC,CSVPLGAGKGQYF
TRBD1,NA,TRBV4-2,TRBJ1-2,TGTGCCAGCAGCCAAGACGTGGGCAGGGGGCGCGGAAATGGCTACACCTTC,CASSQDVGRGRGNGYTF
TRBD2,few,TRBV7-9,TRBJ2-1,TGTGCCAGCAGCGCGGGACTAGCTAATGAGCAGTTCTTC,CASSAGLANEQFF